A selection of T cell receptor beta chains follows, all from one sample in a study of T cells after yellow fever vaccination. MiXCR was run by TCRdb on the 5' RACE reads, yielding one entry per CDR3 protein. The sample contains 120,000 or so distinct CDR3 sequences, about 8.4% of which appear only once. The source material was CD8+ T cells sorted from PBMCs, sampled on the day of the yellow fever booster vaccination. The origin of the receptors is a young man who received the YFV17D yellow fever vaccine. The CDR3 runs from the conserved cysteine through the conserved F or W. D genes are given only for firm matches. Size is omitted from some rows. Given values are once, few, many or a class for expanded clones.

j_call,clone_size,v_call,d_call,cdr3_aa,cdr3_nt
TRBJ2-7,many,TRBV4-1,TRBD1,CASSQVEPWRGGAYEQYF,TGCGCCAGCAGCCAAGTTGAGCCTTGGAGAGGGGGCGCTTACGAGCAGTACTTC
TRBJ1-6,.,TRBV15,.,CATSIPNSPLHF,TGTGCCACCAGCATCCCAAATTCACCCCTCCACTTT
TRBJ1-6,few,TRBV7-2,.,CASSLFGAGELSPLHF,TGTGCCAGCAGCTTATTCGGCGCAGGGGAATTATCGCCCCTCCACTTT
TRBJ1-2,few,TRBV20-1,.,CSARDLYGYTF,TGCAGTGCTAGAGATCTATATGGCTACACCTTC
TRBJ1-1,.,TRBV7-9,.,CASSLGLVEAFF,TGTGCCAGCAGCTTGGGGCTGGTGGAAGCTTTCTTT
TRBJ2-1,few,TRBV7-9,TRBD2,CASSLRGDEQFF,TGTGCCAGCAGCTTACGGGGGGATGAGCAGTTCTTC
TRBJ2-6,many,TRBV7-7,.,CASSLYSGANVLTF,TGTGCCAGCAGCTTGTATTCTGGGGCCAACGTCCTGACTTTC
TRBJ2-1,many,TRBV12-3/TRBV12-4,.,CASSLTNEQFF,TGTGCCAGCAGTTTAACCAATGAGCAGTTCTTC
TRBJ2-5,many,TRBV7-6,TRBD1,CASSSGLTGSRETQYF,TGTGCCAGCAGCTCAGGGTTGACAGGGAGTAGGGAGACCCAGTACTTC
TRBJ2-6,.,TRBV7-8,.,CASSPASGANVLTF,TGTGCCAGCAGCCCTGCCTCTGGGGCCAACGTCCTGACTTTC
TRBJ1-6,many,TRBV4-1,.,CASSQESSYNSPLHF,TGCGCCAGCAGCCAGGAAAGCTCCTATAATTCACCCCTCCACTTT
TRBJ2-5,.,TRBV28,.,CASSSHHGLREEETQYF,TGTGCCAGCAGTTCACATCACGGCCTGAGAGAAGAAGAGACCCAGTACTTC
TRBJ2-2,.,TRBV27,TRBD2,CASSSGGGTGELFF,TGTGCCAGCAGCTCGGGGGGAGGCACCGGGGAGCTGTTTTTT
TRBJ2-3,.,TRBV4-3,.,CASSQDQLSGSTDTQYF,TGCGCCAGCAGCCAAGATCAGTTAAGCGGTAGCACAGATACGCAGTATTTT
TRBJ1-2,few,TRBV29-1,.,CSVEDDNQANYGYTF,TGCAGCGTTGAAGACGATAACCAAGCTAACTATGGCTACACCTTC
TRBJ1-2,.,TRBV5-5,.,CASSSSTPFRGMVYGGYTF,TGTGCCAGCAGCTCCTCCACTCCTTTCCGGGGAATGGTCTATGGTGGCTACACCTTC
TRBJ2-1,.,TRBV4-2,TRBD2,CASLSGGTTYNEQFF,TGTGCCAGCTTAAGCGGGGGGACAACCTACAATGAGCAGTTCTTC
TRBJ1-2,.,TRBV12-3/TRBV12-4,.,CASNPGPGVGVGYTF,TGTGCCAGCAACCCGGGGCCCGGTGTGGGAGTTGGCTACACCTTC
TRBJ2-1,many,TRBV7-6,.,CASGPDSSSYNEQFF,TGTGCCAGCGGGCCGGACAGCAGCTCCTACAATGAGCAGTTCTTC
TRBJ1-1,few,TRBV4-1,.,CASSQVGGMSGTEAFF,TGCGCCAGCAGCCAGGTTGGGGGGATGAGTGGGACTGAAGCTTTCTTT
TRBJ1-1,few,TRBV5-5,.,CASSLKATMNTEAFF,TGTGCCAGCAGCTTGAAGGCAACGATGAACACTGAAGCTTTCTTT
TRBJ2-3,few,TRBV20-1,TRBD2,CSAVAGGATSTDTQYF,TGCAGTGCGGTAGCGGGGGGAGCCACTAGCACAGATACGCAGTATTTT
TRBJ1-2,.,TRBV13,TRBD1,CASSPGARGNYGYTF,TGTGCCAGCAGCCCCGGGGCCAGGGGGAACTATGGCTACACCTTC
TRBJ1-6,few,TRBV4-1,TRBD1,CASSQSGGGSPLHF,TGCGCCAGCAGCCAGTCAGGGGGAGGATCACCCCTCCACTTT
TRBJ2-7,few,TRBV10-2,.,CASSEPTDSFEQYF,TGCGCCAGCAGTGAGCCGACCGACAGCTTCGAGCAGTACTTC
TRBJ2-1,.,TRBV18,.,CATLKTHASIEQFF,TGTGCCACCCTAAAGACCCACGCTTCGATCGAGCAGTTCTTC
TRBJ2-5,few,TRBV14,.,CASSPGFVLGETQYF,TGTGCCAGCAGCCCCGGATTCGTGTTGGGAGAGACCCAGTACTTC
TRBJ2-5,.,TRBV5-6,TRBD1,CASSSIETGGETQYF,TGTGCCAGCAGCTCGATCGAGACAGGGGGAGAGACCCAGTACTTC
TRBJ1-2,.,TRBV6-5,TRBD1,CASRGTAGYTF,TGTGCCAGCAGGGGGACAGCTGGCTACACCTTC
TRBJ2-7,many,TRBV14,.,CASSPTSYEQYF,TGTGCCAGCAGCCCGACGAGTTACGAGCAGTACTTC
TRBJ2-1,few,TRBV7-9,TRBD2,CASSPKSGGAFSYNEQFF,TGTGCCAGCAGCCCTAAGAGCGGGGGGGCCTTCTCCTACAATGAGCAGTTCTTC
TRBJ1-5,.,TRBV7-8,.,CASSRSAAATYSNQPQHF,TGTGCCAGCAGCAGGAGTGCCGCCGCCACTTATAGCAATCAGCCCCAGCATTTT
TRBJ2-7,many,TRBV25-1,TRBD1,CASSMGTGLSYEQYF,TGTGCCAGCAGTATGGGGACAGGGTTGTCCTACGAGCAGTACTTC
TRBJ2-5,.,TRBV9,TRBD2,CASCAEGLVRETQYF,TGTGCCAGCTGCGCAGAGGGACTAGTTCGTGAGACCCAGTACTTC
TRBJ2-1,few,TRBV20-1,TRBD2,CSATRGEPGLTYNEQFF,TGCAGTGCTACCCGGGGGGAACCGGGACTCACCTACAATGAGCAGTTCTTC
TRBJ2-1,many,TRBV29-1,.,CSVEGHGNNEQFF,TGCAGCGTTGAAGGTCACGGAAACAATGAGCAGTTCTTC
TRBJ1-5,few,TRBV27,.,CASRTGTDSNQPQHF,TGTGCCAGCAGAACCGGGACGGATAGCAATCAGCCCCAGCATTTT
TRBJ2-1,many,TRBV7-9,.,CASSGTYNEQFF,TGTGCCAGCAGCGGGACCTACAATGAGCAGTTCTTC
TRBJ2-7,few,TRBV10-2,TRBD2,CASSEWEAGMSEQYF,TGCGCCAGCAGTGAGTGGGAAGCGGGGATGAGCGAGCAGTACTTC
TRBJ2-2,few,TRBV6-5,.,CAVWGRTGELFF,TGTGCCGTCTGGGGGCGGACCGGGGAGCTGTTTTTT
TRBJ2-5,few,TRBV2,.,CASTPRTELQETQYF,TGTGCCAGCACCCCTAGGACCGAGCTACAAGAGACCCAGTACTTC
TRBJ2-2,.,TRBV24-1,TRBD2,CATSDKRGGNTGELFF,TGTGCCACCAGTGACAAGCGGGGGGGCAACACCGGGGAGCTGTTTTTT
TRBJ1-5,few,TRBV7-8,.,CASSLYAGGAEPQHF,TGTGCCAGCAGCTTATATGCGGGAGGCGCAGAGCCCCAGCATTTT
TRBJ2-1,many,TRBV11-2,.,CASSFGQGVGEQFF,TGTGCCAGCAGCTTCGGCCAGGGCGTCGGTGAGCAGTTCTTC
TRBJ2-1,few,TRBV4-2,TRBD2,CASSQGFLAGGVNEQFF,TGTGCCAGCAGCCAAGGCTTTCTAGCGGGGGGGGTTAATGAGCAGTTCTTC
TRBJ1-2,few,TRBV3-1,TRBD1,CASSQPGQGAGGYTF,TGTGCCAGCAGCCAACCGGGACAGGGGGCCGGTGGCTACACCTTC
TRBJ1-2,many,TRBV4-3,.,CASSQDSETVYGYTF,TGCGCCAGCAGCCAAGATTCCGAGACAGTCTATGGCTACACCTTC
TRBJ1-5,.,TRBV4-1,TRBD1,CASSPGDRDNQPQHF,TGCGCCAGCAGCCCAGGGGACAGGGACAATCAGCCCCAGCATTTT
TRBJ2-2,few,TRBV12-3/TRBV12-4,.,CASSRLGLYGGELFF,TGTGCCAGCAGTCGGCTGGGACTCTATGGCGGGGAGCTGTTTTTT
TRBJ2-5,.,TRBV20-1,TRBD1,CSAPGQSYQETQYF,TGCAGTGCTCCGGGACAGTCGTACCAAGAGACCCAGTACTTC
TRBJ2-1,.,TRBV27,.,CASKLRGAREQFF,TGTGCCAGCAAGCTTCGGGGGGCACGGGAGCAGTTCTTC
TRBJ2-3,.,TRBV14,.,CASRIAPTDTQYF,TGTGCCAGTCGAATCGCGCCCACAGATACGCAGTATTTT
TRBJ1-2,.,TRBV7-8,TRBD1,CASSSPPGQGGLRGYTF,TGTGCCAGCAGCTCACCACCGGGACAGGGTGGCCTTCGGGGCTACACCTTC
TRBJ2-5,.,TRBV6-5,.,CASSPGQGQETQYF,TGTGCCAGCAGTCCCGGGCAGGGTCAGGAGACCCAGTACTTC
TRBJ1-1,many,TRBV4-3,TRBD1,CASSQSETGTGRAFF,TGCGCCAGCAGCCAATCAGAGACAGGGACCGGGCGAGCTTTCTTT
TRBJ1-1,.,TRBV21-1,.,CASSKSDREQAFF,TGTGCCAGCAGCAAGTCAGACAGAGAACAAGCTTTCTTT
TRBJ2-2,many,TRBV25-1,.,CASSAGELFF,TGTGCCAGCAGTGCTGGGGAGCTGTTTTTT
TRBJ2-1,.,TRBV11-2,.,CASSLVGSFGEQFF,TGTGCCAGCAGCTTAGTAGGGAGCTTTGGTGAGCAGTTCTTC
TRBJ1-6,.,TRBV10-2,.,CASSDSGVAKYNSPLHF,TGCGCCAGCAGTGATTCGGGGGTTGCGAAGTATAATTCACCCCTCCACTTT